Here is one TCR beta chain with its context. This clonotype was seen ten or more times. Its antigen is unknown. Base-call qualities are not available, and no considerably larger clone is one nucleotide away. According to the study, the label for this sample's time point signals: newly diagnosed GD, antithyroid drugs for less than 3 months. For both TCR sequencing and RNA sequencing, RNA was extracted from PBMCs in TRIzol. The diagnosis of Graves' disease was made according to American Thyroid Association guidelines. Recruitment of patients was carried out at an endocrinology department in Xi'an, China. Each patient gave approximately 10 milliliters of peripheral blood, collected in an EDTA anticoagulant tube. Ficoll Paque Plus density gradient separation was used to isolate PBMCs, and no additional T cell sorting was done. An Agilent 2100 Bioanalyzer and agarose gel were used to check RNA quality, and a NanoDrop 2000 was used to measure RNA concentration.

Receptor amplification or capture employed multiplex PCR. Sequencing instrument: Illumina HiSeq 4000. TCR beta libraries were built with iRepertoire HTBI primers and Arm-PCR amplification of CDR3 regions. PCR products were gel purified before sequencing. The study's processing was this. Gene usage analysis of CDR3 amino acid clonotypes used the 62 TRBV and about 13 TRBJ segments found across samples. Filtered high-quality paired reads were merged into contigs using COPE and FqMerger. Contigs were aligned with BLAST to IMGT TRBV, TRBD and TRBJ reference genes, and CDR3 was defined per IMGT. Clonotypes above 0.1% frequency were classified as highly expanded clones. Repertoire diversity was measured by Shannon entropy, and V-J evenness by the Gini coefficient. A clonotype found in more than one individual was treated as public. TCRdb redid the processing of the public reads, applying fastp at Q25 and MiXCR, and retained in-frame beta chains. All rows with the same CDR3 protein become a single entry with the most common DNA and genes. In this record, the V and J calls reflect TCRdb's handling and not the investigators' own analysis. For this sample there are approximately 210,000 distinct CDR3 sequences; about 17% appear just once. The ten largest clones capture about 20% of the sample.

The data stem from a study of regulatory T cells in long-lasting Graves disease (dated by TCRdb to the early 2020s). For the wider study: Patients with newly diagnosed Graves' disease had been on antithyroid drugs for under 3 months. Peripheral blood TCR sequencing and RNA sequencing compared persistent Graves' disease patients with newly diagnosed Graves' disease patients. The study was registered as a clinical trial and conducted in China. TCR sequencing covered some 13 persistent and roughly 20 newly diagnosed Graves' disease patients, around 33 samples in total.

Looking up the germline V gene (reference sequence) yields CDR1 LGHDT and CDR2 YNNKEL. Inclusive of the bounding cysteine and phenylalanine, the CDR3 is 13 residues long. This entry keeps only the CDR3 DNA: 39 bases, framed from base 1. V and J lose 0 bases and 6 bases, and a span of 9 bases separates them. Overall study results and their limits: Persistent disease showed preferential use of TRBV28, TRBJ1-2 and TRBJ2-5, whereas newly diagnosed disease favored TRBV20-1 and TRBJ2-1. A larger number of public clonotypes was shared among persistent patients (approximately 3,000) than among newly diagnosed patients (roughly 970). Because the primary lesion, thyroid tissue, could not be accessed, the study looked at peripheral blood alone. Compared with newly diagnosed patients, patients with persistent Graves' disease had lower TCR Shannon entropy and fewer highly expanded clones, which suggests clonal expansion. As a limitation, the authors acknowledged that the small sample size may reduce accuracy. Only the TCR beta chain was sequenced and analyzed.

The sequence links TRBV3-1 to TRBJ2-7; possibly the D gene is TRBD1, per 5 matching bases. The TCR sequence derives from a female donor with Graves disease. Material: peripheral blood mononuclear cells (PBMCs), obtained at new diagnosis, from a patient treated with antithyroid drugs. The DNA sequence reads TGTGCCAGCAGCCAAGACTCGCAGGGCGAGCAGTACTTC. Translation gives CASSQDSQGEQYF.